This T cell receptor beta chain was identified during a study of blood T cell repertoires in COVID-19. Study-wide context: COVID-19 samples from acute and convalescent phases originated in the United States, Italy and Spain. T cells, B-cell-depleted T cells, or PBMCs supplied cDNA or gDNA.

As originally analysed: Estimated nucleated cell counts came from reference gene primer amplification. Here immunoSEQ multiplex PCR was the method, and the copy in TCRdb shows in-frame clones only, minus some. V, J and clone size were drawn from that table, and D and trimming were deduced from the DNA. The profile shows 150,000 to 200,000 clones, 80% to 90% of them singletons. The CDR3 spans 14 residues. Losses at the gene ends were 8 bases for V and 0 bases for J; bases not matched to a gene: 5. This TCR was recovered from a human donor with active or convalescent COVID-19. The donor label of this sample is uncertain. Specimen: peripheral blood. The chain combines TRBV23-1 with TRBJ1-1; 8 bases fit TRBD1. TRBV23-1 is labeled an ORF, and its function is uncertain. The CDR3 loop is CASRPGQVNTEAFF. Here the CDR3 DNA reads TGCGCCAGCCGACCGGGACAGGTGAACACTGAAGCTTTCTTT.